This TCR beta chain was recorded in a study of CD8+ T cells in alopecia areata. Overall study findings and caveats: Higher clonality was seen in lesional scalp than in normal scalp, especially in alopecia totalis/universalis.

Notes on this clone: Its antigen is unidentified.

Germline-derived CDR1 and CDR2 are SQVTM and ANQGSEA. The trim removed 5 bases at V and 7 bases at J, leaving 7 bases unmatched. This CDR3 has 14 amino acids. Sequencing templates came from extracted RNA that was reverse transcribed into cDNA. The assay was immunoSEQ multiplex PCR, and TCRdb's table has in-frame clones only and misses some. The table includes around 120,000 clones, roughly 68% detected once. What was sequenced was CD4+ T cells sorted from blood. The sequence came from a human donor in good health. The V call is TRBV29-1, the J call TRBJ1-6; 8 bases are a match to TRBD1. The CDR3 DNA follows: TGCAGCGTTTCGGAAACAGGGGGAAATTCACCCCTCCACTTT. Encoded protein: CSVSETGGNSPLHF. Variable domain in full (rest from reference TRBV29-1 and TRBJ1-6): SAVISQKPSRDICQRGTSLTIQCQVDSQVTMMFWYRQQPGQSLTLIATANQGSEATYESGFVIDKFPISRPNLTFSTLTVSNMSPEDSSIYLCSVSETGGNSPLHFGNGTRLTVT.